This entry features one T cell receptor beta chain sequence. The target antigen is unknown. Germline V CDR1 and CDR2: SGHDT, YYEEEE. V lost 2 bases to trimming and J lost 1 base, with 12 bases between them. The CDR3 is made up of 15 amino acids. The sample belongs to a study of T cell responses to AZD1222 COVID-19 vaccine. Assay used: immunoSEQ multiplex PCR; TCRdb lists only in-frame clones, some missing. The sample gives 100,000 to 150,000 clones, 90% of which show up once; 7.2% is in the top ten. Findings and limits, study-wide: Sampled repertoires all dated from after the peak T cell response. After two AZD1222 doses, spike-specific TCR breadth and depth rose versus day 0.

This sequence joins TRBV5-6 and TRBJ2-5; D perhaps matches TRBD1 (5 bases). The sequencing used peripheral blood, collected on day 0 of AZD1222 vaccination. The receptor's source is an adult in good health. This CDR3 is CASSFRRQIQETQYF. CDR3 DNA: TGTGCCAGCAGCTTTCGTAGACAGATCCAAGAGACCCAGTACTTC.